The present T cell receptor (beta chain) was sequenced within a study of cytomegalovirus exposure and HLA in healthy donors. Findings and caveats of the study: After further analysis at a later stage, 16,951 TCR beta sequences were associated with HLA alleles at 0.05 false discovery rate. Sequencing depth roughly uniform across donors was assumed in presence/absence analyses. A later examination showed that TCR association rates differed by HLA locus, with DRB1 most and HLA-C fewest.

A remark on this clone: Its antigen is unidentified.

The V gene lost 5 bases and the J gene lost 1 base, with 8 bases spanning the gap. Per the germline V gene, CDR1 is SSHAT and CDR2 is FNYEAQ (reference sequence). This CDR3 is 14 amino acids long. PCR primers comprised 60 Vbeta and 13 Jbeta primers. Clones were read by immunoSEQ multiplex PCR, and TCRdb kept only the in-frame ones, dropping some. The data include around 50,000 clones; the top ten clones carry around 7.1%. The chain uses TRBV7-7 and TRBJ2-2; no clear D. The sequence came from a woman between 40 and 55 years old in good health and CMV-seronegative. Sequenced sample: PBMCs. The CDR3 here is CASSLDWNTGELFF. In DNA, the CDR3 is TGTGCCAGCAGCCTCGACTGGAACACCGGGGAGCTGTTTTTT.